A selection of T cell receptor beta chains follows, all from one sample in a study of T cells in narcolepsy. Measured with immunoSEQ multiplex PCR; TCRdb has only the in-frame clones, and not every one. The sample lists over 25,000 clones, about four fifths seen once, with 6.5% to 7% in the top ten. Sequenced material: memory (CD45RA-) CD4+ T cells from blood. The receptors here all came from a human donor in good health. CDR3s leave out the opening cysteine and the closing phenylalanine or tryptophan.

v_gene: TRBV5-4; j_gene: TRBJ2-5; CDR3aa: ASSLGLPQAGETQY
v_gene: TRBV19; j_gene: TRBJ2-6; CDR3aa: ASSNSGANVLT
v_gene: TRBV6-5; j_gene: TRBJ2-7; CDR3aa: ASTSGTATSYEQY
v_gene: TRBV6-5; j_gene: TRBJ2-7; CDR3aa: ASSTLAGGASEQY
v_gene: TRBV11-2; j_gene: TRBJ1-1; CDR3aa: ASSPDRGSEAF
v_gene: TRBV19; j_gene: TRBJ1-1; CDR3aa: ASNGGIGTGGSGEAF
v_gene: TRBV29-1; j_gene: TRBJ1-2; CDR3aa: SVEVSYGYT
v_gene: TRBV11-2; j_gene: TRBJ2-7; CDR3aa: ASSLGGQGSHEQY
v_gene: TRBV7-9; j_gene: TRBJ2-5; CDR3aa: ASSFAGETQY
v_gene: TRBV6-1; j_gene: TRBJ1-1; CDR3aa: ASTLGQTSTEAF
v_gene: TRBV28; j_gene: TRBJ1-5; CDR3aa: ASSAGTYYSNQPQH
v_gene: TRBV19; j_gene: TRBJ2-1; CDR3aa: ASSPTRGLREQF
v_gene: TRBV7-2; j_gene: TRBJ1-3; CDR3aa: ASSIKAGGLIGNTIY
v_gene: TRBV10-2; j_gene: TRBJ1-1; CDR3aa: ASSASAGNTEAF
v_gene: TRBV27; j_gene: TRBJ2-6; CDR3aa: ASSFSPPGANVLT